The 24 T cell receptor beta chains in this list originate from one sample, sequenced in a study of CD8 T cells in Susac syndrome. Random hexamers were used to reverse transcribe the RNA input (about 0.5 to 1 ug). TCRdb processed the immunoSEQ multiplex PCR reads anew with MiXCR; each CDR3 protein has one entry. The sample yields about 210,000 distinct CDR3 sequences, around 96% seen once. The material sequenced was CD4+ T cells from PBMCs. The receptor set was obtained from a human donor with multiple sclerosis.

The chain is built from TRBV15 and TRBJ2-5, with TRBD2 matching 13 bases. V lost 0 bases, J lost 5 bases, and 12 bases stayed unmatched. Germline V gives CDR1 LNHNV, CDR2 YYDKDF (reference sequence). The CDR3 covers 19 residues. CDR3 sequence: CATSRDFLLAGGTGETQYF. DNA for the CDR3: TGTGCCACCAGCAGAGATTTTCTACTAGCGGGAGGGACGGGGGAGACCCAGTACTTC.

The rearrangement uses TRBV13 and TRBJ2-7, with D perhaps TRBD2 (5 bases). Trimming removed 4 bases at V and 6 bases at J, with 25 bases between. This CDR3 has 17 residues. The germline CDR1 and CDR2 sequences are PRHDT and FYEKMQ (reference sequence). CDR3 in amino acids: CASSSTPGGPLRGEQYF. DNA for the CDR3: TGTGCCAGCAGCTCCACCCCAGGCGGGCCCTTGAGAGGCGAGCAGTACTTC.

The gene calls are TRBV5-1 and TRBJ1-2; D is perhaps TRBD1 (6 bases). The germline gives CDR1 SGHRS, CDR2 YFSETQ. The CDR3 consists of 13 residues. The V and J ends lost 4 bases and 4 bases respectively, with 11 bases between them. The CDR3 reads CASSPGQPYGYTF. In nucleotides, the CDR3 is TGCGCCAGCAGCCCCGGACAGCCCTATGGCTACACCTTC.

As for this clonotype: One junction end disagrees with the germline gene, perhaps due to a read error. The chain couples TRBV7-2 to TRBJ2-7; perhaps TRBD1 as D (5 bases). This CDR3 is 11 amino acids long. Germline-derived CDR1 and CDR2 are SGHTA and FQGNSA. CDR3 sequence reads: CASIRRGTAHF. The CDR3 DNA reads as TGTGCCAGCATTCGAAGGGGCACCGCCCACTTC.

The genes are TRBV9 and TRBJ2-2; D remains unclear. The germline V and J ends were trimmed by 0 bases and 4 bases, with 10 bases remaining between them. CDR1 is SGDLS and CDR2 is YYNGEE in the germline V gene. The CDR3 runs 15 residues. The CDR3 loop is CASSVGPFPTGELFF. The DNA of the CDR3 is TGTGCCAGCAGCGTAGGACCGTTTCCCACCGGGGAGCTGTTTTTT.

This chain uses TRBV6-6 with TRBJ1-6; D is undetermined. CDR3 length: 13 amino acids. V gave up 4 bases and J gave up 6 bases, with 7 bases separating them. CDR1 is MNHNY, CDR2 SVGAGI, per germline (reference sequence). CDR3 sequence reads: CASSSKINSPLHF. As DNA, the CDR3 is TGTGCCAGCAGTTCAAAGATTAATTCACCCCTCCACTTT.

The rearrangement uses TRBV5-4 and TRBJ2-7, with TRBD1 matching 8 bases. CDR3 size: 16 residues. Germline lookup yields CDR1 SGHNT and CDR2 YYREEE (reference sequence). Trimming at V came to 4 bases and at J to 0 bases, leaving 9 bases not matched to a gene. The CDR3 DNA sequence: TGTGCCAGCAGCCCGGAGGCACAGGGGGGCTCCTACGAGCAGTACTTC. This codes for CASSPEAQGGSYEQYF.

V is TRBV29-1 and J is TRBJ2-1; 10 bases match TRBD2. Germline trimming cut 6 bases from V and 10 bases from J; bases unmatched to any gene: 6. CDR1 and CDR2 from the germline V gene are SQVTM and ANQGSEA. The CDR3 totals 12 residues. The CDR3 here is CSVGGTSVEQFF. CDR3 coding DNA: TGCAGCGTCGGCGGGACTAGCGTAGAGCAGTTCTTC.

The chain links TRBV20-1 to TRBJ2-3; TRBD2 matches 8 bases. Germline V gene data show CDR1 as DFQATT and CDR2 as SNEGSKA (reference sequence). This CDR3 is 13 amino acids long. V gave up 3 bases and J gave up 5 bases; unmatched junction bases: 4. This CDR3 is CSASGGAEDTQYF. Written as DNA, the CDR3 is TGCAGTGCTAGCGGGGGGGCCGAAGATACGCAGTATTTT.

This CDR3 reads CSARPQRGPTDTQYF. In nucleotides, the CDR3 is TGCAGTGCTCGGCCCCAGCGGGGGCCCACAGATACGCAGTATTTT. This chain connects TRBV20-1 to TRBJ2-3, with TRBD2 matching 8 bases. This CDR3 is 15 amino acids long. V gave up 5 bases and J gave up 2 bases; unmatched junction bases: 9. Germline CDR1 reads DFQATT; CDR2 reads SNEGSKA (reference sequence).

V gene TRBV4-2 combines with J gene TRBJ2-5; a weak D match, TRBD1 (6 bases). CDR1 LGHNA and CDR2 YNFKEQ come from the germline V gene. This CDR3 contains 14 residues. Trimming stripped 4 bases from V and 4 bases from J, with 13 bases between. As DNA, the CDR3 is TGTGCCAGCAGCCGTCCGGGCAGGGGAGAGACCCAGTACTTC. Translating it yields CASSRPGRGETQYF.

The rearrangement uses TRBV12-3 or TRBV12-4 and TRBJ2-5, with 13 bases aligning to TRBD2. This CDR3 contains 16 residues. The J segment lost 2 bases and the V segment lost 6 bases, leaving 6 bases of the junction unmatched. CDR3 residues: CASRLAGGAAQETQYF. The CDR3 DNA reads TGTGCCAGCAGACTAGCGGGGGGGGCGGCACAAGAGACCCAGTACTTC.

This CDR3 reads CASSVELAGEETQYF. CDR3 nucleotides: TGTGCCAGCAGCGTAGAGCTAGCGGGAGAGGAGACCCAGTACTTC. The rearrangement joins TRBV9 to TRBJ2-5, with TRBD2 matching over 10 bases. The J segment lost 5 bases and the V segment lost 0 bases, leaving 4 bases of the junction unmatched. Per the germline V gene, CDR1 is SGDLS and CDR2 is YYNGEE. This CDR3 has 15 amino acids.

This sequence joins TRBV15 and TRBJ2-4; D remains unclear. The CDR3 contains 15 residues. Trimming left V 1 base short and J 6 bases short, with 13 bases between. Per the germline V gene, CDR1 is LNHNV and CDR2 is YYDKDF (reference sequence). CDR3 protein: CATSRGRHEGNIQYF. The CDR3 bases are TGTGCCACCAGCAGAGGACGACACGAAGGAAACATTCAGTACTTC.

V usage is TRBV20-1 and J usage is TRBJ1-2; D unclear. The germline CDR1 and CDR2 sequences are DFQATT and SNEGSKA (reference sequence). V lost 6 bases, J lost 5 bases, and 19 bases lay in between. This CDR3 is 14 amino acids long. This CDR3 reads CSATQPGKGYGYTF. DNA of the CDR3: TGCAGTGCGACCCAACCGGGGAAAGGGTATGGCTACACCTTC.

This chain joins TRBV30 and TRBJ1-2; D is uncertain. Germline lookup yields CDR1 GTSNPN and CDR2 SVGIG (reference sequence). The germline V and J ends were trimmed by 2 bases and 2 bases, with 9 bases remaining between them. The CDR3 consists of 13 residues. The CDR3 loop reads CAWSPHTNYGYTF. The CDR3, as DNA: TGTGCCTGGAGTCCGCATACCAACTATGGCTACACCTTC.

This rearrangement joins TRBV14 to TRBJ2-3; D is unresolved. Deletions cut 1 base from V and 8 bases from J, with 7 bases between. Germline V gene lookup returns CDR1 SGHDN and CDR2 FVKESK. The CDR3 totals 12 residues. CDR3 sequence (DNA): TGTGCCAGCAGCCAAGGCGGAAGTACGCAGTATTTT. Its translation: CASSQGGSTQYF.

CDR3 sequence (DNA): TGCGCCAGCAGCTTGGTAGCGGGGACCTACGAGCAGTACTTC. This sequence encodes CASSLVAGTYEQYF. The chain couples TRBV5-1 to TRBJ2-7, with 8 nucleotides matching TRBD2. The germline V gene encodes CDR1 SGHRS and CDR2 YFSETQ. V shed 0 bases and J 2 bases; nucleotides not matched to a gene: 1. This CDR3 is 14 amino acids long.

The chain uses TRBV29-1 and TRBJ2-3; D gene unclear. The V end lost 3 bases, the J end lost 0 bases, and 16 bases lay between the germline ends. Per the germline V gene, CDR1 is SQVTM and CDR2 is ANQGSEA. The CDR3 is 16 amino acids. In nucleotides, the CDR3 is TGCAGCGTTGACTCTCAACTACAATCTAGCACAGATACGCAGTATTTT. Translating gives CSVDSQLQSSTDTQYF.

V gene TRBV27 combines with J gene TRBJ2-3; D gene unclear. CDR1 MNHEY and CDR2 SMNVEV come from the germline V gene (reference sequence). The CDR3 extends over 14 amino acids. Between the trimmed V and J ends, which lost 6 bases and 3 bases, there was a span of 13 bases. The CDR3 nucleotides are TGTGCCAGCAGCAGCATGGATGGGACAGATACGCAGTATTTT. It codes for CASSSMDGTDTQYF.

V and J are TRBV7-9 and TRBJ1-2; no firm D call. This CDR3 has 10 residues. Trimming pared 5 bases from V and 8 bases from J, leaving 6 bases between. Germline CDR1 reads SEHNR; CDR2 reads FQNEAQ (reference sequence). The CDR3 coding sequence is TGTGCCAGCAGCCCCCGGGGCTACACCTTC. Translation: CASSPRGYTF.

V and J are TRBV11-2 and TRBJ2-1, with a tentative D call TRBD1 (5 bases). The CDR3 has 13 amino acids. V lost 5 bases to trimming and J lost 6 bases, with 11 bases between them. Looked up from germline, CDR1 is SGHAT and CDR2 is FQNNGV. CDR3 nucleotide sequence: TGTGCCAGCAGCACTCAAAGGGGCAATGAGCAGTTCTTC. Translation gives CASSTQRGNEQFF.

This chain links TRBV7-2 with TRBJ2-3; no clear D gene. Germline values: CDR1 SGHTA, CDR2 FQGNSA. The CDR3 sequence is 14 residues long. With 5 bases removed from V and 0 bases from J, the gap between germline ends came to 9 bases. The DNA for the CDR3 is TGTGCCAGCAGCCAGGATTATAGCACAGATACGCAGTATTTT. This sequence encodes CASSQDYSTDTQYF.

This rearrangement joins TRBV30 to TRBJ2-3, with D perhaps matching TRBD2 (6 bases). The ends were cut back, 0 bases at V and 0 bases at J, with 7 bases in the middle. In germline, CDR1 is GTSNPN, CDR2 SVGIG (reference sequence). This CDR3 is 14 amino acids long. CDR3 DNA sequence: TGTGCCTGGAGTGTGGCGGGAAGCACAGATACGCAGTATTTT. This codes for CAWSVAGSTDTQYF.